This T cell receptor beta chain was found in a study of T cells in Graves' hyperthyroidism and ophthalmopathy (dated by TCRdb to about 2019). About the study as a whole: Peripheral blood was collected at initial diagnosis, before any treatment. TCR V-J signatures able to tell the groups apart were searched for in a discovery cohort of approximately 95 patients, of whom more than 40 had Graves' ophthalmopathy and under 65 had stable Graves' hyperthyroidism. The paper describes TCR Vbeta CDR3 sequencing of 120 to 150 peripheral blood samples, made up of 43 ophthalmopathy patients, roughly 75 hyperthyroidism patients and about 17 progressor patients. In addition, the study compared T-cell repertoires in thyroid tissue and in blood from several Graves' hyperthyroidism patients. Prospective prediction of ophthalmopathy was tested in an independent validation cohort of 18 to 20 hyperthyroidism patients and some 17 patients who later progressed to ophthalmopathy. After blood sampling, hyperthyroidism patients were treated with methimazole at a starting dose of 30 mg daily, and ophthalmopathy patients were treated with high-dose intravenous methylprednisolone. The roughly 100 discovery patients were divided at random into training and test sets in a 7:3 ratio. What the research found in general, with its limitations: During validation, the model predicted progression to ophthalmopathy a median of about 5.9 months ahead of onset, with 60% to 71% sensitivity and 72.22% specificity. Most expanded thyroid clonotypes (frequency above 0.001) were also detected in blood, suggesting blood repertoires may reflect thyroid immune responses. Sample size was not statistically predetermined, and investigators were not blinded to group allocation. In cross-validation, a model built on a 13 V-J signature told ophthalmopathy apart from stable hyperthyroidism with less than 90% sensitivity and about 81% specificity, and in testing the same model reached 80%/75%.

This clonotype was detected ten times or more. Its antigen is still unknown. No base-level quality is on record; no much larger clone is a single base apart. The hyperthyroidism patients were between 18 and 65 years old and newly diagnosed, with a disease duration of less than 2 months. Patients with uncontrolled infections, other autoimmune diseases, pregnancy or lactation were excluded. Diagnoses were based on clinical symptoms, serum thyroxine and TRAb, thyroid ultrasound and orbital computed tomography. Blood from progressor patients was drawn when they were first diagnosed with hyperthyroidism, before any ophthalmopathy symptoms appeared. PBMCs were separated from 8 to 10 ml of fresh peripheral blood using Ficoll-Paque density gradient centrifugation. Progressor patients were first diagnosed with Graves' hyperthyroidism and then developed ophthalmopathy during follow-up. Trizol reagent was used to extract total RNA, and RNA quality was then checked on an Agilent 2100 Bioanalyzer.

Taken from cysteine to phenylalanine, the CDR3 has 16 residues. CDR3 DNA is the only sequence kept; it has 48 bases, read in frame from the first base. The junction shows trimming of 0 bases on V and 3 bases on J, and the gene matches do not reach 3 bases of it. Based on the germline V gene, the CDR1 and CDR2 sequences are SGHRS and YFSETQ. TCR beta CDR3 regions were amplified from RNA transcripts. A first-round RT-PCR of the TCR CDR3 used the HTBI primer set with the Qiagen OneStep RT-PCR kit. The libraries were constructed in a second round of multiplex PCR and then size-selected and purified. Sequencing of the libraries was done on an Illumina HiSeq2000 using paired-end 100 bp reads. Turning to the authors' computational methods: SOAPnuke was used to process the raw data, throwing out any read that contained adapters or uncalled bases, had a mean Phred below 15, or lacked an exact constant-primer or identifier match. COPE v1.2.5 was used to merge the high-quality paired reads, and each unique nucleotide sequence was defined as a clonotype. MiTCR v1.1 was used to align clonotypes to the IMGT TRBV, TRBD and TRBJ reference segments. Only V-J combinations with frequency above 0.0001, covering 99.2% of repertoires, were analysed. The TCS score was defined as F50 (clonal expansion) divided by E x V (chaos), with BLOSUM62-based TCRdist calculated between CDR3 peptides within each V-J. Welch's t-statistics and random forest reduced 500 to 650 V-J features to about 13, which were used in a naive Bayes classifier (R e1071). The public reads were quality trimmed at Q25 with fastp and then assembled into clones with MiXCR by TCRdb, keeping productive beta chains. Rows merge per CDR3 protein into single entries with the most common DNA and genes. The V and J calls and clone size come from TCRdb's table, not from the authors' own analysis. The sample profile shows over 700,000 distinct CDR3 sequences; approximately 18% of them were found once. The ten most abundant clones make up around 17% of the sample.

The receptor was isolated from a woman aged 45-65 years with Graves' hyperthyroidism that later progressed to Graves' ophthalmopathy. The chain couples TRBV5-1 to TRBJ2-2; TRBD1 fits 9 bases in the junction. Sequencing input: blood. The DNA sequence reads TGCGCCAGCAGCTTGGTACAGGGGGCTTACACCGGGGAGCTGTTTTTT. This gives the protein CASSLVQGAYTGELFF.